A single sample is the source of the 6 T cell receptor beta chains below, sequenced in a study of CD8 T cells in ankylosing spondylitis. Each CDR3 protein is one row after TCRdb ran MiXCR on the 5' RACE reads. This repertoire shows 250,000 to 350,000 distinct CDR3 sequences, approximately 20% found once; its top ten account for 7.8%. The sample was blood, either unsorted or a sorted T cell fraction (not recorded which). The receptors stem from a male donor with ankylosing spondylitis or in good health (not recorded which).

CDR3 nucleotide sequence: TGTGCCATCAGTGATTCAGGGGCCACAGATACGCAGTATTTT. Translation: CAISDSGATDTQYF. The chain uses TRBV10-3 and TRBJ2-3; possibly TRBD1 for D (6 bases). Trimming removed 3 bases from V and 2 bases from J, with 9 bases in between. This CDR3 has 14 amino acids. The germline CDR1 and CDR2 sequences are ENHRY and SYGVKD.

The rearrangement uses TRBV5-1 and TRBJ2-3; the match to TRBD1 covers 7 bases. This CDR3 spans 16 amino acids. V was pared by 2 bases and J by 1 base, with 7 bases of the junction left unmatched. Germline CDR1 SGHRS, CDR2 YFSETQ. In DNA form, the CDR3 reads TGCGCCAGCAGCTTCACAGGGGTAATGGGCACAGATACGCAGTATTTT. Translation: CASSFTGVMGTDTQYF. Full variable domain (remainder filled in from reference TRBV5-1 and TRBJ2-3): KAGVTQTPRYLIKTRGQQVTLSCSPISGHRSVSWYQQTPGQGLQFLFEYFSETQRNKGNFPGRFSGRQFSNSRSEMNVSTLELGDSALYLCASSFTGVMGTDTQYFGPGTRLTVL.

The table lists this clonotype with many counts. CDR3 coding DNA: TGTGCCAGCTCACCAGGGACTTTCGGAGAGCAGTACGTC. Residues: CASSPGTFGEQYV. This sequence joins TRBV18 and TRBJ2-7, with D possibly TRBD2 on 6 matching bases. V was pared by 2 bases and J by 7 bases, with 12 bases between. CDR3 length: 13 amino acids. The V gene's germline CDR1 is KGHSH and CDR2 LQKENI.

CDR3 region: CASSGTGGLAEAFF. CDR3 bases: TGCGCCAGCAGCGGAACAGGGGGCCTGGCTGAAGCTTTCTTT. V gene TRBV5-1 combines with J gene TRBJ1-1; 9 bases line up with TRBD1. The CDR3 covers 14 residues. Germline CDR1 reads SGHRS; CDR2 reads YFSETQ. V shed 4 bases, J shed 6 bases, and the junction held 7 bases outside the gene matches.

This rearrangement joins TRBV25-1 to TRBJ2-1; 10 bases agree with TRBD2. The V gene's germline CDR1 is MGHDK and CDR2 SYGVNS. J gave up 9 bases and V 6 bases, and 8 bases lay outside the gene matches. This CDR3 has 14 residues. The CDR3 protein is CASRGVAGGGEQFF. In DNA form, the CDR3 reads TGTGCCAGCAGGGGAGTAGCGGGGGGCGGTGAGCAGTTCTTC.

V usage is TRBV6-4 and J usage is TRBJ2-7; TRBD1 agrees at 7 bases. Germline loops: CDR1 MRHNA, CDR2 SNTAGT. The length of the CDR3 is 14 residues. V lost 4 bases to trimming and J lost 2 bases; unmatched junction nucleotides: 5. CDR3 coding DNA: TGTGCCAGCAGTGTCGGACAGGTTCCCTACGAGCAGTACGTC. This codes for CASSVGQVPYEQYV.